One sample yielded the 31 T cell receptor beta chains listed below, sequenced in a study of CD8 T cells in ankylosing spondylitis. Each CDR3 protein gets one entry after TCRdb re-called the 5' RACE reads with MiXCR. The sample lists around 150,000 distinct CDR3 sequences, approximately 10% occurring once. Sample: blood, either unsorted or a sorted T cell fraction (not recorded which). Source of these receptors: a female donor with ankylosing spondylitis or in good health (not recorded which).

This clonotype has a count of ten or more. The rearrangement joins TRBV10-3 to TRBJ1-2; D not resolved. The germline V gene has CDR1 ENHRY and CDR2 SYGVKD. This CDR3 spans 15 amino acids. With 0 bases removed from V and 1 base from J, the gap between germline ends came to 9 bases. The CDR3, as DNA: TGTGCCATCAGTGAGTCGGCACAGATTAACTATGGCTACACCTTC. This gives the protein CAISESAQINYGYTF.

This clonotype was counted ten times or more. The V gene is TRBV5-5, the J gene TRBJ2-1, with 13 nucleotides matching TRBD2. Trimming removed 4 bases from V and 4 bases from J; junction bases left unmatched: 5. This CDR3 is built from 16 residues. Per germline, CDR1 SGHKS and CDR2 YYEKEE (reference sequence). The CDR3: CASSDGLAGAYNEQFF. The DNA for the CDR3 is TGTGCCAGCAGCGATGGACTAGCGGGGGCATACAATGAGCAGTTCTTC.

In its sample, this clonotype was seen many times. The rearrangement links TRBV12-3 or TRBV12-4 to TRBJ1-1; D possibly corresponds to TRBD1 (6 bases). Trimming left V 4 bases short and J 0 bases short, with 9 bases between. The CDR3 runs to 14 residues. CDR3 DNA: TGTGCCAGCAGTTACAGGGATTTGAACACTGAAGCTTTCTTT. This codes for CASSYRDLNTEAFF.

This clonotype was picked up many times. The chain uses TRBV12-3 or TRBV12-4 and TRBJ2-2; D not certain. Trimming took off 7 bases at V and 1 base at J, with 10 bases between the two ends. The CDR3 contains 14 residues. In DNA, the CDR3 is TGTGCCAGCACCCCAGGCTTGAACACCGGGGAGCTGTTTTTT. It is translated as CASTPGLNTGELFF.

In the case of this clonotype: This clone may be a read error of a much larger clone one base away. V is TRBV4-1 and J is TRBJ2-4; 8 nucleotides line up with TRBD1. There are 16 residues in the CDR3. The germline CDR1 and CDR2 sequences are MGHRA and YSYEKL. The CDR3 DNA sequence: TGCGCCAACAGCCGCACACCACAGGGGGTCAAAAACATTCAGTACTTC. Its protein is CANSRTPQGVKNIQYF.

CDR3 sequence reads: CASSPIAEGALAGELFF. CDR3 nucleotides: TGTGCCAGCAGCCCGATTGCGGAGGGGGCCCTTGCCGGGGAGCTGTTTTTT. The V call is TRBV7-8, the J call TRBJ2-2, with D possibly being TRBD1 (7 bases). V dropped 5 bases and J dropped 6 bases, with 22 bases sitting between them. Germline V gene data show CDR1 as SGHVS and CDR2 as FQNEAQ. CDR3 size: 17 residues.

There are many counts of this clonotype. The CDR3 is CSVEDARDRVHETQYF. The CDR3 bases are TGCAGCGTTGAAGACGCAAGGGACAGGGTCCATGAGACCCAGTACTTC. V usage is TRBV29-1 and J usage is TRBJ2-5; the match to TRBD1 covers 9 bases. CDR3 size: 16 residues. Germline V CDR1 and CDR2: SQVTM, ANQGSEA. V was pared by 0 bases and J by 5 bases, with 10 bases of the junction left unmatched.

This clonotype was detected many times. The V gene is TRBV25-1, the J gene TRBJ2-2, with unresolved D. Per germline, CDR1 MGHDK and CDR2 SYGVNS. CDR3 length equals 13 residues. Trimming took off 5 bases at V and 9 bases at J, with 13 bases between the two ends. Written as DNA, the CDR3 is TGTGCCAGCAGTAAGGCTGGAGATTGGGAGCTGTTTTTT. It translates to CASSKAGDWELFF.

CDR3 sequence: CASSLWVQNMEAFF. The CDR3, as DNA: TGTGCCAGCAGCTTGTGGGTACAGAACATGGAAGCTTTCTTT. The rearrangement uses TRBV5-6 and TRBJ1-1; D gene ambiguous. The germline CDR1 and CDR2 sequences are SGHDT and YYEEEE. There are 14 residues in the CDR3. The V and J ends lost 1 base and 8 bases respectively, with 15 bases between them.

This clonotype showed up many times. The CDR3 DNA sequence: TGCGCCAGCAGCTTGGCTCTGGGACCGGGAAACACCATATATTTT. Encoded protein: CASSLALGPGNTIYF. The gene calls are TRBV5-1 and TRBJ1-3, with D perhaps TRBD1 (5 bases). V lost 0 bases and J lost 4, with 11 bases in between. This CDR3 has 15 amino acids. Germline loops: CDR1 SGHRS, CDR2 YFSETQ. Full variable domain (missing parts from reference TRBV5-1 and TRBJ1-3): KAGVTQTPRYLIKTRGQQVTLSCSPISGHRSVSWYQQTPGQGLQFLFEYFSETQRNKGNFPGRFSGRQFSNSRSEMNVSTLELGDSALYLCASSLALGPGNTIYFGEGSWLTVV.

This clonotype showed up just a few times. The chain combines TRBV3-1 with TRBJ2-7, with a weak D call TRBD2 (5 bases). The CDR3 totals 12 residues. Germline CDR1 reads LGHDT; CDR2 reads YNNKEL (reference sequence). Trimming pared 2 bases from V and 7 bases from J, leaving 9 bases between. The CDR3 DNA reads TGTGCCAGCAGCCAATCTAGCCGGGAGCAGTACTTC. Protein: CASSQSSREQYF.

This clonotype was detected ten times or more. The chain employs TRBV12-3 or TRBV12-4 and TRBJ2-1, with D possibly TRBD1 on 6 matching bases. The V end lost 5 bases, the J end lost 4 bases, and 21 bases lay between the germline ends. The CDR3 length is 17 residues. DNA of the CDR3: TGTGCCAGCAGTCCAAACAAACAGGGTAACTCTTACAATGAGCAGTTCTTC. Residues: CASSPNKQGNSYNEQFF.

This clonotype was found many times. The CDR3 nucleotides read TGTGCCAGCAGCCAAGAGATTGGCTCAAAACGCGGCTACGAGCAGTACTTC. This gives the protein CASSQEIGSKRGYEQYF. The chain employs TRBV4-2 and TRBJ2-7, with no clear D. Between the trimmed V and J ends, which lost 0 bases and 3 bases, there was a span of 18 bases. The V gene's germline CDR1 is LGHNA and CDR2 YNFKEQ. The CDR3 covers 17 residues.

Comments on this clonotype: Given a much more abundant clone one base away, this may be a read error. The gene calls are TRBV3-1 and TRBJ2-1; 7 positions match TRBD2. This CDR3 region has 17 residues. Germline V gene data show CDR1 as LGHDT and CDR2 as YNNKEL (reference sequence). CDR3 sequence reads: CASCQGFGGGEYNEQFF. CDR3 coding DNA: TGTGCCAGCTGCCAAGGGTTTGGCGGGGGTGAATACAATGAGCAGTTCTTC.

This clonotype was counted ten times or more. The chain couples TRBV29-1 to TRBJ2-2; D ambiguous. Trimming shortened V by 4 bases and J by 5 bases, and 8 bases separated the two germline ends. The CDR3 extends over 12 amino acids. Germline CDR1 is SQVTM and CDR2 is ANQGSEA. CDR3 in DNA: TGCAGCGTTGGTGAAAGAACCGGGGAGCTGTTTTTT. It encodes CSVGERTGELFF.

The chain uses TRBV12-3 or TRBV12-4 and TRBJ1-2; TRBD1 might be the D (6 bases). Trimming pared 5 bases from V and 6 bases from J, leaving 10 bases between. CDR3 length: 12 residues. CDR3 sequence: CASSPRGNGYTF. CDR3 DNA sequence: TGTGCCAGCAGTCCCAGGGGTAATGGCTACACCTTC.

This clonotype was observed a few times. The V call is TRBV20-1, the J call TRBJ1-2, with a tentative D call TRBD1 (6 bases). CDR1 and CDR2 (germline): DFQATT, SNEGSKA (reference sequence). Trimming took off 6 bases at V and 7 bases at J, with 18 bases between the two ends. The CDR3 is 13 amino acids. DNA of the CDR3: TGCAGTGCGACCCGGGGGGGGCTGATTGGCTACACCTTC. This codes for CSATRGGLIGYTF.

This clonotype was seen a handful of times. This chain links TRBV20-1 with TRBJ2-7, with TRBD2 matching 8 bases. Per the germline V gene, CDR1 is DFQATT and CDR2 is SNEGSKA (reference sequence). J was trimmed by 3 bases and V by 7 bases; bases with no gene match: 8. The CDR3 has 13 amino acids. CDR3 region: CSVLAGGVYEQYF. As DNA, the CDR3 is TGCAGTGTCCTGGCGGGAGGTGTCTACGAGCAGTACTTC.

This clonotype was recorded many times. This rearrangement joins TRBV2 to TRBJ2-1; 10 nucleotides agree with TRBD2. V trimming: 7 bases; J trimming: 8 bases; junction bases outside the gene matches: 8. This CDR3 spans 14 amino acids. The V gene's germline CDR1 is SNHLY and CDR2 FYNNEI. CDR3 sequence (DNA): TGTGCCAGCAACGGACTAGCGGTAGCGGATGAGCAGTTCTTC. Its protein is CASNGLAVADEQFF.

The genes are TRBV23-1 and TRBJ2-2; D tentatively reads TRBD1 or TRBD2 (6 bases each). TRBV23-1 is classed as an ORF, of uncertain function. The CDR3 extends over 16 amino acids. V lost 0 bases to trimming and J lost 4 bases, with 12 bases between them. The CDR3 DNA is TGCGCCAGCAGTCAATCCCGGGGGCCTCTCACCGGGGAGCTGTTTTTT. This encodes CASSQSRGPLTGELFF.

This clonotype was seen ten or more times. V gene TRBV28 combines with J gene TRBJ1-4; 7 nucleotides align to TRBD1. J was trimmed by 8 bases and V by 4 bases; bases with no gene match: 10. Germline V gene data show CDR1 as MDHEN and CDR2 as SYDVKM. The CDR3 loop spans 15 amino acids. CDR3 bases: TGTGCCAGCAGTTCCCGCGGCAGACAGGGCGAAAAACTGTTTTTT. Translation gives CASSSRGRQGEKLFF. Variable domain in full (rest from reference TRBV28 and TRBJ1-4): DVKVTQSSRYLVKRTGEKVFLECVQDMDHENMFWYRQDPGLGLRLIYFSYDVKMKEKGDIPEGYSVSREKKERFSLILESASTNQTSMYLCASSSRGRQGEKLFFGSGTQLSVL.

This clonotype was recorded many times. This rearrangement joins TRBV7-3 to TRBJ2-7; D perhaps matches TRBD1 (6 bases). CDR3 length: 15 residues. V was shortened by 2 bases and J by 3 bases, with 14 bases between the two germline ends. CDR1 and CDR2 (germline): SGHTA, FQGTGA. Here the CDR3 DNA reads TGTGCCAGCAGCTTAGAACCGCCAGGGGACTACGAGCAGTACTTC. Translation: CASSLEPPGDYEQYF.

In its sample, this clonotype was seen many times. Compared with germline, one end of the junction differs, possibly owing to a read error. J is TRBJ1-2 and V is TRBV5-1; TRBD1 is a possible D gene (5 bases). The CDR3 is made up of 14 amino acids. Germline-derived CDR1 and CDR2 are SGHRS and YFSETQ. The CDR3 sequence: CASSLGTNNYGYTF. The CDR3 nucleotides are TGCGCCAGCAGTTTGGGGACCAATAACTATGGCTACACCTTC.

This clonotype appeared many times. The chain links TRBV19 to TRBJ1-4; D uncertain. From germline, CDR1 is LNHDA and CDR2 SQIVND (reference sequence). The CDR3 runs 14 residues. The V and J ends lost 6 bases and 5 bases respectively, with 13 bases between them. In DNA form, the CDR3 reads TGTGCCAGTAGCATATCACCAGAGAATGAAAAACTGTTTTTT. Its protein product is CASSISPENEKLFF.

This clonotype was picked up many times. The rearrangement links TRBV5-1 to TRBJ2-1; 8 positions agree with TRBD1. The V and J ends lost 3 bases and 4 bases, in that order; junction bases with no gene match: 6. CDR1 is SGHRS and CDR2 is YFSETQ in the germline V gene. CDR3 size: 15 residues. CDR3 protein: CASSSRDRTYNEQFF. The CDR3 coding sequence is TGCGCCAGCAGCTCCCGGGACAGGACATACAATGAGCAGTTCTTC.

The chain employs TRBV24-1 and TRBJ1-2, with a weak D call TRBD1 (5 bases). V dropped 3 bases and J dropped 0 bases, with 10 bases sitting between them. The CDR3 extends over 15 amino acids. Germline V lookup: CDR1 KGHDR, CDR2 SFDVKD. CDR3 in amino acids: CATSDAGQANYGYTF. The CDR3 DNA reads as TGTGCCACCAGTGATGCAGGGCAAGCTAACTATGGCTACACCTTC.

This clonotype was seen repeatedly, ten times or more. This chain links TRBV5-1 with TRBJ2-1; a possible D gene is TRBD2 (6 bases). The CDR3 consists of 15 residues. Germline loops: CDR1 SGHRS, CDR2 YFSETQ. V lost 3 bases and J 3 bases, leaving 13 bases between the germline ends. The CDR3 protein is CASSSSPTSYNEQFF. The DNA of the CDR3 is TGCGCCAGCAGCTCCTCCCCGACTAGCTACAATGAGCAGTTCTTC.

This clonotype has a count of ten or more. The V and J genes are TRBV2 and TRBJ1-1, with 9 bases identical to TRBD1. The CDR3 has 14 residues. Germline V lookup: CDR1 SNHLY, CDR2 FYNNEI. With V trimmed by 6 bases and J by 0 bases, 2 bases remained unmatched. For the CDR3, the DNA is TGTGCCAGCAGCGGGACAGGGCTGAACACTGAAGCTTTCTTT. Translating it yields CASSGTGLNTEAFF.

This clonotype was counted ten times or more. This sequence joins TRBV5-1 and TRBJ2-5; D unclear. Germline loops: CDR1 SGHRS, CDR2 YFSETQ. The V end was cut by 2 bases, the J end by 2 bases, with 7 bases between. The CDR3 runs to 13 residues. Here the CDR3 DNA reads TGCGCCAGCAGCTTCAACAGTCAAGAGACCCAGTACTTC. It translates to CASSFNSQETQYF.

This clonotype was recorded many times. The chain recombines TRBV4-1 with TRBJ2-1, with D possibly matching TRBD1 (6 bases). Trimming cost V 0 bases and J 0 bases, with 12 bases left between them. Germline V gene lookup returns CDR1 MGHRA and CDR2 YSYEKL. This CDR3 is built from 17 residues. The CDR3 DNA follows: TGCGCCAGCAGCCAAGATGGGGCAGGGGACTCCTACAATGAGCAGTTCTTC. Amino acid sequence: CASSQDGAGDSYNEQFF.

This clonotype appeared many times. CDR3 residues: CASSPGNYEQYF. CDR3 nucleotide sequence: TGTGCCAGCAGTCCAGGCAACTACGAGCAGTACTTC. V is TRBV12-3 or TRBV12-4 and J is TRBJ2-7; no clear D. This CDR3 has 12 amino acids. V lost 5 bases and J 3 bases, leaving 8 bases between the germline ends.